This T cell receptor (beta chain) was identified during a study of blood T cell repertoires in COVID-19. Profiled with immunoSEQ multiplex PCR; TCRdb holds only in-frame clones, not every one. The sample records 200,000 or so clones, roughly 83% being singletons. V was trimmed by 6 bases and J by 5 bases, leaving 11 bases between them. This CDR3 is built from 12 residues. Sequences were obtained from PBMCs or T cells enriched from blood (not recorded which). This TCR came from a woman in her 40s with acute COVID-19. The chain is built from TRBV12-3 or TRBV12-4 and TRBJ2-7, with TRBD2 as a possible D gene (6 bases). CDR3 residues: CASRRSGDEQYF. As DNA, the CDR3 is TGTGCCAGCAGGCGATCGGGGGACGAGCAGTACTTC.